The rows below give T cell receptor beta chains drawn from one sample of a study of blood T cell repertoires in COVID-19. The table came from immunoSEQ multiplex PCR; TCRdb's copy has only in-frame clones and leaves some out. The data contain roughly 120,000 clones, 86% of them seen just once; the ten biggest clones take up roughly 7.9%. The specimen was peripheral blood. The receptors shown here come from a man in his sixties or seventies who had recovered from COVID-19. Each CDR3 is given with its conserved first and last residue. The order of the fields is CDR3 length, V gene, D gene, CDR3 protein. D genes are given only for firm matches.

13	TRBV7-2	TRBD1	CASSLGQRQTQYF
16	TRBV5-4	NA	CASSSTPRARNTEAFF
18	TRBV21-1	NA	CASSKGFPGTGGQETQYF
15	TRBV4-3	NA	CASSQDHKPGNIQYF
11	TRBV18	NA	CASSQSGEQYF
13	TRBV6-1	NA	CASSVRGGTEAFF
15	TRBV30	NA	CAWRYWGKGRDEQFF
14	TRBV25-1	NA	CASSGSTSTDTQYF
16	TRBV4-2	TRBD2	CASSQGSAGDTDTQYF
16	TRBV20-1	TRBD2	CSASRLAGGRSGELFF
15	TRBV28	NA	CASSFPQGRADEQYF
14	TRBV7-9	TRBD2	CASTTGGVTDTQYF
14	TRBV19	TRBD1	CASSIDRGTYGYTF
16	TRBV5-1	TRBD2	CASSLPNLAVQETQYF
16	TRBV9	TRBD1	CASSVANGQGLETQYF
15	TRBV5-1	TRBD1	CASSLVQGPGNTIYF
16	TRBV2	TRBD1	CASSQFPGTGKGTQYF
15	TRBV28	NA	CASSSLPGSGNTIYF
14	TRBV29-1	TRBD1	CSVARQGARTEAFF
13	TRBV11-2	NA	CASSLLQMYEQYF
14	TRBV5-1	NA	CASSFGGLADTQYF
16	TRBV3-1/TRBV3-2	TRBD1	CASSQGFRDRDEKLFF
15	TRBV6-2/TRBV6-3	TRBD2	CASSPRLAGRHEQFF
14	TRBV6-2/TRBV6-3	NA	CASSAGDLHQPQHF
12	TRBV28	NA	CASSDPGTEAFF
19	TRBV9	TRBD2	CASSVEGWREPRDTGELFF
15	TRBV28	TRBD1	CASSRSGQGNSPLHF